This T cell receptor beta chain is from a study of PD-1 blockade in classical Hodgkin lymphoma. On the study more broadly: Each patient was given nivolumab 3 mg/kg through a vein every 2 weeks. Broader study findings: A significant rise in TCR diversity by C4D1 was seen for CD4+ but not CD8+ cells. Those achieving complete response showed baseline diversity like newly diagnosed patients.

Sample time point: cycle 4 day 1 (C4D1), after five to seven weeks of nivolumab. Relapse after autologous stem cell transplantation occurred in every patient, and brentuximab vedotin exposure varied. As for this clone: The target antigen is unknown.

Some clones are missing from TCRdb's copy, which holds only in-frame ones; the method was immunoSEQ multiplex PCR. The profile shows about 50,000 clones, 90% of them singletons. The CDR3 is 15 amino acids. V lost 6 bases and J lost 9, with 21 bases in between. Germline loops: CDR1 KGHSH, CDR2 LQKENI. Sequenced material: peripheral blood mononuclear cells (PBMCs), taken before the fourth cycle of nivolumab. The chain joins TRBV18 to TRBJ2-4; D gene ambiguous. This clonotype was obtained from a human donor with classical Hodgkin lymphoma. The CDR3 here is CASSRKEWGTCIQYF. CDR3 nucleotides: TGTGCCAGCTCTCGGAAGGAGTGGGGAACATGCATTCAGTACTTC.